This T cell receptor (beta chain) was retrieved from a study of blood T cells in healthy people across ages. With a J-beta primer mix and a sample-barcoded 5' primer, a second PCR ran 7 to 11 cycles. MiXCR, applied by TCRdb to the 5' RACE reads, yields one record per CDR3 protein. The sample records roughly 800,000 distinct CDR3 sequences, 58% being singletons. Study-level points and caveats: Estimates drawn from one million T cells were deemed to understate diversity. Per million T cells, the diversity of TCR beta decreased roughly linearly as age advanced.

Trimming left V 2 bases short and J 8 bases short, with 9 bases between. Germline CDR1 SEHNR, CDR2 FQNEAQ (reference sequence). The CDR3 is 12 residues long. A remark on this clonotype: Its antigen is not known.

This sequence originates from a man aged 25 to 40 in good health. The chain employs TRBV7-9 and TRBJ1-2; D not certain. Sequenced input: blood. The CDR3 spells CASSLNDEGYTF. DNA for the CDR3: TGTGCCAGCAGCTTAAACGACGAGGGCTACACCTTC.